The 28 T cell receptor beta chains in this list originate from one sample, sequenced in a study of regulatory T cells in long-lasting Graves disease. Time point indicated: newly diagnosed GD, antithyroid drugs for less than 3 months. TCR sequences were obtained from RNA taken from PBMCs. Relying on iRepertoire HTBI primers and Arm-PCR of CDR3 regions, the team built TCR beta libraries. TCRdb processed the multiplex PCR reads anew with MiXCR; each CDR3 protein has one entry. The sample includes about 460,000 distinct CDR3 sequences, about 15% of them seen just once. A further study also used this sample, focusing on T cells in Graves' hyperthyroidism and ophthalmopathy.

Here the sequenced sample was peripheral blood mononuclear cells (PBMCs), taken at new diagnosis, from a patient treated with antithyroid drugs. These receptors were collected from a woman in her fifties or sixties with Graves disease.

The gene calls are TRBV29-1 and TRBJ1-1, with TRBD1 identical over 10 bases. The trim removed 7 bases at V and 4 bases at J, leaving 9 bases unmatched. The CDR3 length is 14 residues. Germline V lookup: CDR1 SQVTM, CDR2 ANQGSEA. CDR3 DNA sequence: TGCAGCGCCACCGGGACAGGGGTGGTCACTGAAGCTTTCTTT. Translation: CSATGTGVVTEAFF.

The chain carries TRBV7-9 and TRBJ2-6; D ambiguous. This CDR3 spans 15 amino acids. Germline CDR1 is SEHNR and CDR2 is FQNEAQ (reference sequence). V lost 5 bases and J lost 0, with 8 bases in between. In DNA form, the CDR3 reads TGTGCCAGCAGCATCCGGACCTCTGGGGCCAACGTCCTGACTTTC. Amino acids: CASSIRTSGANVLTF.

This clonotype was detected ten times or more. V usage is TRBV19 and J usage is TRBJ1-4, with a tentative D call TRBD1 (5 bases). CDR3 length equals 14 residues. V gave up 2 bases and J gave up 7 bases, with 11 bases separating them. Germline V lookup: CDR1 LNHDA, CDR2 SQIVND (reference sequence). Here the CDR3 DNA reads TGTGCCAGTAGTATATCGGACGGGGGTGAAAAACTGTTTTTT. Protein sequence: CASSISDGGEKLFF. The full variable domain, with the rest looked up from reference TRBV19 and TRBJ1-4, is DGGITQSPKYLFRKEGQNVTLSCEQNLNHDAMYWYRQDPGQGLRLIYYSQIVNDFQKGDIAEGYSVSREKKESFPLTVTSAQKNPTAFYLCASSISDGGEKLFFGSGTQLSVL.

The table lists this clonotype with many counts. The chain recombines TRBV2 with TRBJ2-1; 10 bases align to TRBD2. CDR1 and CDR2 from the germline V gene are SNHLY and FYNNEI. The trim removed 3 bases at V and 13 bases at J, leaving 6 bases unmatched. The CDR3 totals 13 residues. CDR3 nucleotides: TGTGCCAGCAGTGAGCTAGCGGGAGAATCTCAGTTCTTC. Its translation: CASSELAGESQFF.

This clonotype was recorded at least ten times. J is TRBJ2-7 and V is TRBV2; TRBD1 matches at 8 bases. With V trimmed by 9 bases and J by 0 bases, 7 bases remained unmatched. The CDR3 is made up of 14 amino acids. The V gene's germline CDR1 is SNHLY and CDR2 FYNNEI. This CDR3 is CASWDRPSSYEQYF. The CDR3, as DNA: TGTGCCAGTTGGGACAGGCCGAGCTCCTACGAGCAGTACTTC.

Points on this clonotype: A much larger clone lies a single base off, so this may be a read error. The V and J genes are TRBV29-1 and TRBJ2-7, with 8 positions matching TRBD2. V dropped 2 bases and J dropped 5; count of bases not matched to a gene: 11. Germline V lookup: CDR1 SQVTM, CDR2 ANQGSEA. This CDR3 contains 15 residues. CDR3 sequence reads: CSVESGSGNWHEQYF. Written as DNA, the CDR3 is TGCAGCGTTGAAAGCGGTAGCGGGAACTGGCACGAGCAGTACTTC.

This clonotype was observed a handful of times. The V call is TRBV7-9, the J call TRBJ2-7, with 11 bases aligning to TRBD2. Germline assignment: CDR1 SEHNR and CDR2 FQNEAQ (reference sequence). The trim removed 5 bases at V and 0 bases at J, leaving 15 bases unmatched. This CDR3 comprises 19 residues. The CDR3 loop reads CASSPAPLSGTSGSYEQYF. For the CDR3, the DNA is TGTGCCAGCAGCCCGGCACCGTTATCCGGGACTAGCGGCTCCTACGAGCAGTACTTC. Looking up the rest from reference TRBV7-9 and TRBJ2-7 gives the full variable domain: DTGVSQNPRHKITKRGQNVTFRCDPISEHNRLYWYRQTLGQGPEFLTYFQNEAQLEKSRLLSDRFSAERPKGSFSTLEIQRTEQGDSAMYLCASSPAPLSGTSGSYEQYFGPGTRLTVT.

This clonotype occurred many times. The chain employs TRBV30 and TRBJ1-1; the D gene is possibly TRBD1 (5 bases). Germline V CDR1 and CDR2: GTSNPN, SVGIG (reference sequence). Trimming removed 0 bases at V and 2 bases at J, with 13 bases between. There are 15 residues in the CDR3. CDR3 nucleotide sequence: TGTGCCTGGAGTGTACAGGTTGCCGCTAACACTGAAGCTTTCTTT. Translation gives CAWSVQVAANTEAFF.

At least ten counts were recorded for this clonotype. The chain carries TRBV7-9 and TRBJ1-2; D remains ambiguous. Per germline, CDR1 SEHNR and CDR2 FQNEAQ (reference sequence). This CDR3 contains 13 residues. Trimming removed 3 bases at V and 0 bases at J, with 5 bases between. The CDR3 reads CASSLLANYGYTF. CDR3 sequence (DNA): TGTGCCAGCAGCTTGCTAGCTAACTATGGCTACACCTTC. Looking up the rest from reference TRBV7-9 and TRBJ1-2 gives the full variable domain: DTGVSQNPRHKITKRGQNVTFRCDPISEHNRLYWYRQTLGQGPEFLTYFQNEAQLEKSRLLSDRFSAERPKGSFSTLEIQRTEQGDSAMYLCASSLLANYGYTFGSGTRLTVV.

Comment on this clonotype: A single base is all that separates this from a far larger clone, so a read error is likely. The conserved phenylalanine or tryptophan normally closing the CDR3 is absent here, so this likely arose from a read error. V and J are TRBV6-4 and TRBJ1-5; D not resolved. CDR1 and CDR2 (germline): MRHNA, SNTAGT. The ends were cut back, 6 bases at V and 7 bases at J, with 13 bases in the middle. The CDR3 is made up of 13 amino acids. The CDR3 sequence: CASSSSEDQPQHS. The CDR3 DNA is TGTGCCAGCAGCTCGTCTGAGGACCAGCCCCAGCATTCT.

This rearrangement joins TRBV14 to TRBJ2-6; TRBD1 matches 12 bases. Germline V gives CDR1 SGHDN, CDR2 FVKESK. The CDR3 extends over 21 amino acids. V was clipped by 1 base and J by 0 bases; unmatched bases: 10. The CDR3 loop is CASSQGQPGTGGYSGANVLTF. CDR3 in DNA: TGTGCCAGCAGCCAAGGACAGCCTGGGACAGGGGGCTACTCTGGGGCCAACGTCCTGACTTTC.

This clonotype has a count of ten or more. The CDR3 sequence is CATSATGFYTGELFF. The CDR3 coding sequence is TGTGCCACCAGTGCTACAGGTTTCTACACCGGGGAGCTGTTTTTT. This sequence joins TRBV24-1 and TRBJ2-2, with a weak D call TRBD1 (5 bases). V shed 5 bases and J shed 3 bases, with 12 bases lying between them. Germline V gene data show CDR1 as KGHDR and CDR2 as SFDVKD. The CDR3 has 15 amino acids.

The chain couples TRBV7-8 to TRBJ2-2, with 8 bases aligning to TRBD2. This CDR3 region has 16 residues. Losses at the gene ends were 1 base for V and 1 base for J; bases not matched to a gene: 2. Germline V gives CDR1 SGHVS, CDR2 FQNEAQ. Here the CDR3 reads CASSLDLAGNTGELFF. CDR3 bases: TGTGCCAGCAGCTTAGACCTAGCGGGGAACACCGGGGAGCTGTTTTTT.

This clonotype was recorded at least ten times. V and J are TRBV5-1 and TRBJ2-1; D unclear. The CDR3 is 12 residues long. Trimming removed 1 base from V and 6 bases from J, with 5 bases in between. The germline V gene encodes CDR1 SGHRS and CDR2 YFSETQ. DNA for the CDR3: TGCGCCAGCAGCTTGACTCTCAATGAGCAGTTCTTC. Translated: CASSLTLNEQFF.

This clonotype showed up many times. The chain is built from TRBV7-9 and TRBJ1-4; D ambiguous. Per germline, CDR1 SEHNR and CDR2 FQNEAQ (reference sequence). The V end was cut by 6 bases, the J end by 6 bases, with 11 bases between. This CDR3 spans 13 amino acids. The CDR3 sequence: CASSSRGYEKLFF. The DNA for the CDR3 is TGTGCCAGCAGTTCTCGGGGTTATGAAAAACTGTTTTTT.

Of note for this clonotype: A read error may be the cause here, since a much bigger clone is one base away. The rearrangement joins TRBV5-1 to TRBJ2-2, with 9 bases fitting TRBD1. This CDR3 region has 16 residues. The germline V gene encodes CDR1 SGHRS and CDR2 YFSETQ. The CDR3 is CASSLTGTGNTGGLFF. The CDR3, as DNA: TGCGCCAGCAGCTTGACCGGGACAGGGAACACCGGGGGGCTGTTTTTT.

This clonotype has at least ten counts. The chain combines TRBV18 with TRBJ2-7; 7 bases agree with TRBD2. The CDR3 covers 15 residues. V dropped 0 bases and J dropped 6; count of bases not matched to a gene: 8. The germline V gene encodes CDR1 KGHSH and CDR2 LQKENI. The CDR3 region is CASSPPGTNFAEQYF. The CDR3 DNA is TGTGCCAGCTCACCACCCGGGACTAACTTCGCCGAGCAGTACTTC.

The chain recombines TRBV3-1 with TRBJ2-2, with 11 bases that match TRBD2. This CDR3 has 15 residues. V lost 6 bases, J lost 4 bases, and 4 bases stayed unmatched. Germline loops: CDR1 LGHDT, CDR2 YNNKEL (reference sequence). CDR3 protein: CASSTSGSATGELFF. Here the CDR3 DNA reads TGTGCCAGCAGTACTAGCGGGAGCGCCACCGGGGAGCTGTTTTTT.

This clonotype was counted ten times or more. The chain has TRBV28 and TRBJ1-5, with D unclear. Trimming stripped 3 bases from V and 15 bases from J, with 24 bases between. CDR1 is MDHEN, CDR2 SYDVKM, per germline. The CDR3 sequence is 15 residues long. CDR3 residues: CASSFAAATIIRPHF. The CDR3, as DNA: TGTGCCAGCAGTTTTGCCGCAGCTACAATCATTCGGCCGCATTTT.

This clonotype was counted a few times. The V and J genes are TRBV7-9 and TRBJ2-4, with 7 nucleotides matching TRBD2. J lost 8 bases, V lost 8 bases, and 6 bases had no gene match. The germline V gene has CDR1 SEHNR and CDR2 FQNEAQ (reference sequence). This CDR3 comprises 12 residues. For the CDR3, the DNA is TGTGCCAGCGGGGGGGACTTGGACATTCAGTACTTC. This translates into CASGGDLDIQYF.

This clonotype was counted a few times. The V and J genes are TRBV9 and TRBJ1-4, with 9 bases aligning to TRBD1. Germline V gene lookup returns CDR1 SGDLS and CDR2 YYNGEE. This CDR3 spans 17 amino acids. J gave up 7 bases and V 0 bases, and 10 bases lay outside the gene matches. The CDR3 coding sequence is TGTGCCAGCAGCGTAGGAGCGGATGGGACAGGGATTGAAAAACTGTTTTTT. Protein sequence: CASSVGADGTGIEKLFF.

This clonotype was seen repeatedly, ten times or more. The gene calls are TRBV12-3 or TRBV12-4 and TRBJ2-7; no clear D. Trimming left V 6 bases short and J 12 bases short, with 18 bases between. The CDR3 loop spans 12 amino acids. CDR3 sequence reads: CASSTITRPLYF. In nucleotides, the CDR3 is TGTGCCAGCAGCACCATCACACGGCCGCTGTACTTC.

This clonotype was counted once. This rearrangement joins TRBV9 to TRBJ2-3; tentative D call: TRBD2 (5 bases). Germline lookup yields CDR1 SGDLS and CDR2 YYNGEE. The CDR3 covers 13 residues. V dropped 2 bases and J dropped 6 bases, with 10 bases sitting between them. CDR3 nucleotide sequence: TGTGCCAGCAGCGTTGAGGGCTGGGATACGCAGTATTTT. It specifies CASSVEGWDTQYF.

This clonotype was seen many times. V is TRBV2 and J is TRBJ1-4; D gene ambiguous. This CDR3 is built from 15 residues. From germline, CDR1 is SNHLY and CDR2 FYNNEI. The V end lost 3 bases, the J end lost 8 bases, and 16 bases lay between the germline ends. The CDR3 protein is CASSDSKGVGEKLFF. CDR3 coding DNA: TGTGCCAGCAGTGACAGTAAAGGCGTAGGGGAAAAACTGTTTTTT.

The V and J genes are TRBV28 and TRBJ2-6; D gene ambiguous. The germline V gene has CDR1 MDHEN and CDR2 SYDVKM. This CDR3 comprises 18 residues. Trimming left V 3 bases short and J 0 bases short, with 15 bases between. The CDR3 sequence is CASSLRRGTFSGANVLTF. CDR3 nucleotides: TGTGCCAGCAGTTTGCGGCGCGGAACCTTCTCTGGGGCCAACGTCCTGACTTTC.

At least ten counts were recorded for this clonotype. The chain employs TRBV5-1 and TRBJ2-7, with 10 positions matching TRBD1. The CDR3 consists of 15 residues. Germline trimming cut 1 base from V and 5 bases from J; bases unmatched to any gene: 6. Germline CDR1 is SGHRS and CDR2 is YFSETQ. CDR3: CASSLLGQGVDEQYF. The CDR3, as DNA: TGCGCCAGCAGCTTGCTCGGACAGGGGGTGGACGAGCAGTACTTC.

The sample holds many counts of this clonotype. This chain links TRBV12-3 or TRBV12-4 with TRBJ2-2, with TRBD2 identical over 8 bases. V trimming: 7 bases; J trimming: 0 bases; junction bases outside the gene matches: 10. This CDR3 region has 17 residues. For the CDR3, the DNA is TGTGCCAGCACGCAGGGGCTAGCGGGTGCGAACACCGGGGAGCTGTTTTTT. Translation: CASTQGLAGANTGELFF.

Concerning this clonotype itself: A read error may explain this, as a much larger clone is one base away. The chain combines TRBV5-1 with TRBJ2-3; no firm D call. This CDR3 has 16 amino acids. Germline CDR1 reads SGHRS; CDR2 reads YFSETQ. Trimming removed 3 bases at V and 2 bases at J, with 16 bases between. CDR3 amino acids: CASSSASRLITDTQYF. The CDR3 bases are TGCGCCAGCAGCTCGGCCAGCAGGCTAATCACAGATACGCAGTATTTT.